The next 15 T cell receptor beta chains were all read from a single sample in a study of T cell repertoires in cytomegalovirus infection. TCRdb analysed the reads with MiXCR anew, one entry per CDR3 protein. The table shows about 160,000 distinct CDR3 sequences, with roughly 15% occurring only once. Sequencing was performed on CD8+ T cells from PBMCs. These receptor sequences come from a human donor in good health (CMV status not recorded). Some clones in this sample may be carry-over from other donors' samples.

The V call is TRBV11-2, the J call TRBJ2-1; no clear D gene. This CDR3 comprises 16 residues. Germline assignment: CDR1 SGHAT and CDR2 FQNNGV. Trimming took 0 bases from V and 5 from J, leaving 14 bases between them. This CDR3 is CASSLEPTWVDNEQFF. The CDR3 DNA reads TGTGCCAGCAGCTTAGAACCCACCTGGGTGGACAATGAGCAGTTCTTC.

The rearrangement links TRBV6-2 or TRBV6-3 to TRBJ2-7, with unresolved D. CDR3 length: 12 residues. The V and J ends lost 3 bases and 3 bases respectively, with 6 bases between them. Germline lookup yields CDR1 MNHEY and CDR2 SVGEGT. For the CDR3, the DNA is TGTGCCAGCAGTTATTTGGACTACGAGCAGTACTTC. Amino acid sequence: CASSYLDYEQYF.

V gene TRBV7-3 combines with J gene TRBJ2-1; weak D call: TRBD2 (6 bases). This CDR3 spans 20 amino acids. Per germline, CDR1 SGHTA and CDR2 FQGTGA. V gave up 5 bases and J gave up 4 bases, with 30 bases separating them. This chain's CDR3 is CASSRLDLREYSRGYNEQFF. DNA of the CDR3: TGTGCCAGCAGCCGCCTCGACCTCCGGGAGTATTCCCGAGGGTACAATGAGCAGTTCTTC.

There are a few counts of this clonotype. The chain recombines TRBV7-6 with TRBJ2-1; possibly TRBD1 for D (5 bases). The CDR3 runs to 12 residues. V was clipped by 3 bases and J by 10 bases, with 10 bases between them. CDR1 is SGHVS and CDR2 is FNYEAQ in the germline V gene. CDR3 loop: CASSFLQAEQFF. CDR3 in DNA: TGTGCCAGCAGCTTCCTACAGGCGGAGCAGTTCTTC.

The sample holds many counts of this clonotype. The chain is built from TRBV7-2 and TRBJ2-5; unclear D gene. This CDR3 contains 16 residues. Trimming removed 4 bases from V and 2 bases from J, with 17 bases in between. Germline values: CDR1 SGHTA, CDR2 FQGNSA. The CDR3 spells CASSYIPNLEQETQYF. DNA for the CDR3: TGTGCCAGCAGCTACATTCCCAACTTAGAACAAGAGACCCAGTACTTC.

This clonotype was seen a few times. The J gene is TRBJ2-1, the V gene TRBV5-4; D might be TRBD2 (6 bases). Trimming removed 4 bases from V and 5 bases from J, with 10 bases in between. This CDR3 comprises 13 residues. CDR1 and CDR2 (germline): SGHNT, YYREEE (reference sequence). The CDR3 bases are TGTGCCAGCAGCAGGGACTGGGACAATGAGCAGTTCTTC. Translating it yields CASSRDWDNEQFF.

This chain connects TRBV20-1 to TRBJ1-4, with no clear D. The germline V and J ends were trimmed by 2 bases and 0 bases, with 13 bases remaining between them. This CDR3 spans 16 amino acids. Per the germline V gene, CDR1 is DFQATT and CDR2 is SNEGSKA (reference sequence). The CDR3 sequence is CSARPDGSATNEKLFF. The CDR3 nucleotides read TGCAGTGCTAGACCGGACGGATCGGCAACTAATGAAAAACTGTTTTTT.

This clonotype was seen a few times. V gene TRBV10-3 combines with J gene TRBJ2-5; 7 bases align to TRBD1. The CDR3 consists of 12 residues. Looked up from germline, CDR1 is ENHRY and CDR2 is SYGVKD. The trim removed 9 bases at V and 1 base at J, leaving 2 bases unmatched. DNA of the CDR3: TGTGCCATTGGGACAGCCCAAGAGACCCAGTACTTC. This encodes CAIGTAQETQYF.

V gene TRBV29-1 combines with J gene TRBJ2-1; TRBD2 aligns across 7 bases. The CDR3 loop spans 20 amino acids. CDR1 and CDR2 (germline): SQVTM, ANQGSEA. J lost 0 bases, V lost 3 bases, and 20 bases had no gene match. Here the CDR3 reads CSVEGETSYDGECSYNEQFF. The DNA of the CDR3 is TGCAGCGTTGAGGGCGAGACTAGCTACGATGGAGAATGCTCCTACAATGAGCAGTTCTTC.

The V gene is TRBV7-8, the J gene TRBJ2-7; D is perhaps TRBD2 (5 bases). This CDR3 is built from 12 residues. CDR1 SGHVS and CDR2 FQNEAQ come from the germline V gene. Between the trimmed V and J ends, which lost 6 bases and 6 bases, there was a span of 12 bases. The CDR3 DNA sequence: TGTGCCAGCAGTGCGTTGGGGAGCGAGCAGTACTTC. This translates into CASSALGSEQYF.

This clonotype was seen more than once but under ten times. The rearrangement joins TRBV6-6 to TRBJ1-5; unclear D gene. Trimming pared 0 bases from V and 0 bases from J, leaving 18 bases between. The germline V gene has CDR1 MNHNY and CDR2 SVGAGI (reference sequence). The CDR3 extends over 19 amino acids. This CDR3 is CASSYSWELHLYSNQPQHF. Written as DNA, the CDR3 is TGTGCCAGCAGTTACTCCTGGGAGCTACACTTATATAGCAATCAGCCCCAGCATTTT.

The chain carries TRBV7-9 and TRBJ2-3; D not resolved. From germline, CDR1 is SEHNR and CDR2 FQNEAQ (reference sequence). V was cut by 7 bases and J by 0 bases, with 17 bases left in between. This CDR3 is 16 amino acids long. The CDR3 here is CASIHSGLSSTDTQYF. CDR3 sequence (DNA): TGTGCCAGCATCCACTCAGGCCTTTCAAGCACAGATACGCAGTATTTT.

This chain joins TRBV28 and TRBJ2-1; D is possibly TRBD1 or TRBD2 (6 bases each). The CDR3 runs 17 residues. V was trimmed by 7 bases and J by 2 bases, leaving 21 bases between them. CDR1 and CDR2 (germline): MDHEN, SYDVKM. The CDR3 DNA reads as TGTGCCAGCAATGGGGGGCTGAGCATTGTCACCTACAATGAGCAGTTCTTC. It specifies CASNGGLSIVTYNEQFF.

The chain joins TRBV6-5 to TRBJ2-7; D possibly corresponds to TRBD1 (7 bases). Germline assignment: CDR1 MNHEY and CDR2 SVGAGI. The CDR3 spans 15 residues. Trimming took off 0 bases at V and 0 bases at J, with 9 bases between the two ends. The CDR3 loop reads CASSYSEGASYEQYF. In nucleotides, the CDR3 is TGTGCCAGCAGTTACTCGGAGGGGGCCTCCTACGAGCAGTACTTC.

The chain recombines TRBV14 with TRBJ2-7; D is unclear. Looked up from germline, CDR1 is SGHDN and CDR2 is FVKESK. CDR3 length: 12 residues. The V end was cut by 1 base, the J end by 0 bases, with 1 base between. The CDR3 coding sequence is TGTGCCAGCAGCCAAGGCTCCTACGAGCAGTACTTC. Protein sequence: CASSQGSYEQYF.